These 26 T cell receptor beta chains were all obtained from the same sample, sequenced in a study of cytomegalovirus exposure and HLA in healthy donors. Only in-frame clones appear in the TCRdb table, and some are missing; sequencing was by immunoSEQ multiplex PCR. The sample lists hundreds of thousands of clones, roughly 90% occurring once. Material: PBMCs. Every receptor here comes from a woman between 18 and 29 years old in good health and CMV-seronegative.

The chain is built from TRBV6-1 and TRBJ1-1, with 8 positions matching TRBD1. In germline, CDR1 is MNHNS, CDR2 SASEGT. The CDR3 spans 14 residues. J lost 1 base, V lost 6 bases, and 4 bases had no gene match. CDR3 loop: CASRVGQGNTEAFF. CDR3 in DNA: TGTGCCAGCAGAGTAGGACAGGGGAACACTGAAGCTTTCTTT.

The rearrangement joins TRBV7-9 to TRBJ2-7, with a weak D call TRBD2 (5 bases). The CDR3 spans 16 residues. V lost 4 bases, J lost 4 bases, and 20 bases lay in between. CDR1 and CDR2 from the germline V gene are SEHNR and FQNEAQ (reference sequence). CDR3 in DNA: TGTGCCAGCAGCTCCCCGCACCCCCGGGATCCTTACGAGCAGTACTTC. Translated, it gives CASSSPHPRDPYEQYF.

This chain joins TRBV19 and TRBJ2-7; 7 bases map to TRBD1. CDR3 length: 15 amino acids. The V gene end was trimmed by 5 bases and the J gene end by 0 bases; junction bases not matched to a gene: 7. Per the germline V gene, CDR1 is LNHDA and CDR2 is SQIVND (reference sequence). CDR3 bases: TGTGCCAGTAGTCGAGACAGGGAGACCTCCTACGAGCAGTACTTC. This gives the protein CASSRDRETSYEQYF.

V and J are TRBV5-1 and TRBJ2-1, with 9 bases lining up with TRBD2. Germline-derived CDR1 and CDR2 are SGHRS and YFSETQ. With 6 bases clipped from V and 6 bases from J, the junction kept 4 bases outside the gene matches. This CDR3 comprises 13 residues. CDR3 in DNA: TGCGCCAGCACGATAGCGGGAGCCAATGAGCAGTTCTTC. This sequence encodes CASTIAGANEQFF. The variable domain in full, with the rest retrieved from reference TRBV5-1 and TRBJ2-1, is KAGVTQTPRYLIKTRGQQVTLSCSPISGHRSVSWYQQTPGQGLQFLFEYFSETQRNKGNFPGRFSGRQFSNSRSEMNVSTLELGDSALYLCASTIAGANEQFFGPGTRLTVL.

CDR3 region: CASSGGTGGADTEAFF. For the CDR3, the DNA is TGTGCCAGCAGCGGTGGGACAGGGGGCGCCGACACTGAAGCTTTCTTT. The chain recombines TRBV28 with TRBJ1-1; 12 bases map to TRBD1. Trimming removed 6 bases from V and 3 bases from J; junction bases left unmatched: 8. CDR1 is MDHEN and CDR2 is SYDVKM in the germline V gene. CDR3 length: 16 amino acids.

The chain couples TRBV6-1 to TRBJ2-7; D is unclear. This CDR3 comprises 12 residues. The V gene lost 6 bases and the J gene lost 2 bases, with 8 bases spanning the gap. In germline, CDR1 is MNHNS, CDR2 SASEGT. The CDR3: CASSQRAYEQYF. In DNA form, the CDR3 reads TGTGCCAGCAGCCAGCGCGCCTACGAGCAGTACTTC.

About this clone: At one boundary the junction diverges from the germline segment, which might be a read error. This chain links TRBV30 with TRBJ1-1; 11 bases line up with TRBD1. CDR3 length: 17 amino acids. Germline V gives CDR1 GTSNPN, CDR2 SVGIG (reference sequence). The CDR3 loop is CLSSEYRDRGANTEAFF. The CDR3 coding sequence is TGCTTGAGTTCAGAATACCGGGACAGGGGGGCGAACACTGAAGCTTTCTTT.

A single count supports this clone. DNA for the CDR3: TGCGCCAGCAGCTTGCAAGCGGGAGCTGGGGGAGAGACCCAGTACTTC. Translation: CASSLQAGAGGETQYF. The chain has TRBV5-1 and TRBJ2-5, with 8 bases matching TRBD2. This CDR3 is built from 16 residues. Germline CDR1 reads SGHRS; CDR2 reads YFSETQ. With 1 base clipped from V and 4 bases from J, the junction kept 9 bases outside the gene matches. The full variable domain, with the rest looked up from reference TRBV5-1 and TRBJ2-5, is KAGVTQTPRYLIKTRGQQVTLSCSPISGHRSVSWYQQTPGQGLQFLFEYFSETQRNKGNFPGRFSGRQFSNSRSEMNVSTLELGDSALYLCASSLQAGAGGETQYFGPGTRLLVL.

This sequence joins TRBV9 and TRBJ2-7; 9 positions match TRBD1. CDR3 length: 15 amino acids. The V segment lost 3 bases and the J segment 4 bases; nucleotides outside the gene matches: 8. Looked up from germline, CDR1 is SGDLS and CDR2 is YYNGEE. The CDR3 bases are TGTGCCAGCAGCGGACCGGGACAGGGAATATACGAGCAGTACTTC. Translation gives CASSGPGQGIYEQYF. The variable domain in full, completed from reference TRBV9 and TRBJ2-7, reads DSGVTQTPKHLITATGQRVTLRCSPRSGDLSVYWYQQSLDQGLQFLIQYYNGEERAKGNILERFSAQQFPDLHSELNLSSLELGDSALYFCASSGPGQGIYEQYFGPGTRLTVT.

The J gene is TRBJ1-2, the V gene TRBV30; 8 positions match TRBD1. The V gene's germline CDR1 is GTSNPN and CDR2 SVGIG (reference sequence). The V and J ends lost 1 base and 2 bases, in that order; junction bases with no gene match: 6. The CDR3 spans 15 residues. CDR3 amino acids: CAWSDYRGVNYGYTF. The CDR3 DNA is TGTGCCTGGAGTGACTACAGGGGGGTGAACTATGGCTACACCTTC. Variable domain in full (rest from reference TRBV30 and TRBJ1-2): SQTIHQWPATLVQPVGSPLSLECTVEGTSNPNLYWYRQAAGRGLQLLFYSVGIGQISSEVPQNLSASRPQDRQFILSSKKLLLSDSGFYLCAWSDYRGVNYGYTFGSGTRLTVV.

This clone has only one observation. The chain joins TRBV21-1 to TRBJ1-1; TRBD1, the table's D call, was not compared with the DNA. TRBV21-1 is annotated as a pseudogene. The CDR3 spans 16 residues. CDR3 bases: TGTGCCAGCAGCGGGTGGACAGGGAGGGAGAACACTGAAGCTTTCTTT. This codes for CASSGWTGRENTEAFF.

This clone was detected once. V and J are TRBV5-1 and TRBJ2-3, with 7 bases fitting TRBD2. This CDR3 has 18 amino acids. Per the germline V gene, CDR1 is SGHRS and CDR2 is YFSETQ. Unmatched junction bases numbered 12, after V lost 0 bases and J lost 2 bases. This chain's CDR3 is CASSLALGLAEITDTQYF. In DNA, the CDR3 is TGCGCCAGCAGCTTGGCCTTGGGGCTAGCGGAGATCACAGATACGCAGTATTTT.

The chain has TRBV27 and TRBJ2-3; TRBD2 matches at 16 bases. The CDR3 contains 17 residues. CDR1 is MNHEY and CDR2 is SMNVEV in the germline V gene (reference sequence). The junction had 3 bases not matched to a gene; V was cut back by 0 bases and J by 6 bases. The CDR3 sequence is CASSLSGLAGGSDTQYF. Written as DNA, the CDR3 is TGTGCCAGCAGTTTATCGGGACTAGCGGGAGGGTCGGATACGCAGTATTTT.

J is TRBJ2-7 and V is TRBV6-1; D might be TRBD1 (6 bases). V lost 0 bases to trimming and J lost 5 bases, with 17 bases between them. This CDR3 is built from 16 residues. Germline-derived CDR1 and CDR2 are MNHNS and SASEGT. The CDR3 nucleotides read TGTGCCAGCAGTGAAGCTAAAGGACAGATCCTCGACGAGCAGTACTTC. This gives the protein CASSEAKGQILDEQYF.

This rearrangement joins TRBV2 to TRBJ2-2; D is perhaps TRBD1 (5 bases). Germline V lookup: CDR1 SNHLY, CDR2 FYNNEI. V lost 6 bases and J 2 bases, leaving 13 bases between the germline ends. The CDR3 has 15 residues. The chain's CDR3 is CASRDGQANTGELFF. CDR3 in DNA: TGTGCCAGCAGGGATGGACAAGCTAACACCGGGGAGCTGTTTTTT.

The CDR3 protein is CASSLTSGGLYTGELFF. DNA of the CDR3: TGCGCCAGCAGCCTGACTAGCGGGGGCCTATACACCGGGGAGCTGTTTTTT. V is TRBV4-1 and J is TRBJ2-2, with TRBD2 matching 12 bases. Germline assignment: CDR1 MGHRA and CDR2 YSYEKL. The CDR3 is 17 amino acids. J was trimmed by 3 bases and V by 4 bases; bases with no gene match: 6.

The V and J genes are TRBV6-1 and TRBJ2-2; perhaps TRBD2 as D (5 bases). Germline V gives CDR1 MNHNS, CDR2 SASEGT. With 10 bases removed from V and 4 bases from J, the gap between germline ends came to 13 bases. CDR3 length equals 13 residues. The CDR3: CATPLVSTGELFF. The DNA for the CDR3 is TGTGCCACCCCACTAGTATCCACCGGGGAGCTGTTTTTT.

The chain recombines TRBV27 with TRBJ1-5; 9 positions agree with TRBD1. The V and J ends lost 6 bases and 5 bases, in that order; junction bases with no gene match: 8. The CDR3 consists of 15 residues. Germline-derived CDR1 and CDR2 are MNHEY and SMNVEV (reference sequence). The CDR3 sequence: CASSLGQGRDQPQHF. CDR3 nucleotide sequence: TGTGCCAGCAGCCTGGGACAGGGACGCGATCAGCCCCAGCATTTT.

In the case of this clone: Other DNA sequences of this sample code for an identical CDR3. The chain links TRBV19 to TRBJ1-1; 8 bases match TRBD1. The CDR3 has 12 residues. V was pared by 8 bases and J by 8 bases, with 7 bases of the junction left unmatched. The V gene's germline CDR1 is LNHDA and CDR2 SQIVND (reference sequence). The CDR3, as DNA: TGTGCCAGTTCCCCGCAGGGGGCCGAAGCTTTCTTT. Translating it yields CASSPQGAEAFF.

The rearrangement uses TRBV2 and TRBJ2-5, with D maybe TRBD1 (5 bases). Trimming removed 5 bases from V and 5 bases from J, with 15 bases in between. Germline V gene sequence: CDR1 SNHLY, CDR2 FYNNEI. This CDR3 is built from 14 residues. The CDR3: CASSPSPRAETQYF. CDR3 coding DNA: TGTGCCAGCAGTCCCAGCCCCAGGGCGGAGACCCAGTACTTC.

This clone was recorded only once. V usage is TRBV7-9 and J usage is TRBJ2-3; perhaps TRBD1 as D (5 bases). The V end was cut by 1 base, the J end by 0 bases, with 14 bases between. From germline, CDR1 is SEHNR and CDR2 FQNEAQ (reference sequence). The CDR3 length is 17 residues. CDR3 DNA sequence: TGTGCCAGCAGCTTAGATGTGGTGCCAGGGAGCACAGATACGCAGTATTTT. Translating it yields CASSLDVVPGSTDTQYF.

J is TRBJ2-3 and V is TRBV15; TRBD2 matches 11 bases. This CDR3 has 15 residues. V was pared by 9 bases and J by 4 bases, with 9 bases of the junction left unmatched. CDR1 LNHNV and CDR2 YYDKDF come from the germline V gene (reference sequence). CDR3 amino acids: CATAGLAGGADTQYF. The CDR3 region has the DNA TGTGCCACAGCCGGATTAGCGGGGGGGGCAGATACGCAGTATTTT.

This CDR3 is CASSLTRGGASAEAFF. CDR3 nucleotides: TGCGCCAGCAGCCTAACGAGGGGGGGCGCAAGCGCTGAAGCTTTCTTT. The chain employs TRBV4-1 and TRBJ1-1; perhaps TRBD1 as D (6 bases). This CDR3 is built from 16 residues. The germline gives CDR1 MGHRA, CDR2 YSYEKL. Trimming pared 4 bases from V and 6 bases from J, leaving 21 bases between.

The chain couples TRBV5-4 to TRBJ2-3; TRBD1 matches at 11 bases. Germline CDR1 and CDR2: SGHNT and YYREEE (reference sequence). J was trimmed by 6 bases and V by 4 bases; bases with no gene match: 7. The CDR3 consists of 15 residues. The CDR3 is CASSRGDRGIDTQYF. The CDR3 nucleotides read TGTGCCAGCAGCCGGGGGGACAGGGGGATTGATACGCAGTATTTT.

The chain recombines TRBV21-1 with TRBJ2-7; TRBD2 is taken as the D call from the table, unchecked against the DNA. TRBV21-1 constitutes a pseudogene. The CDR3 sequence is 16 residues long. Here the CDR3 DNA reads TGTGCCAGCAGCAAAGATCGAGAGAGGGCCTCCTACGAGCAGTACTTC. Protein sequence: CASSKDRERASYEQYF.

This chain connects TRBV11-1 to TRBJ1-1; D possibly corresponds to TRBD1 (6 bases). Germline V CDR1 and CDR2: SGHAT, FQDESV (reference sequence). Deletions cut 3 bases from V and 0 bases from J, with 20 bases between. CDR3 length: 18 residues. Here the CDR3 reads CASSLTTFGGLMNTEAFF. The CDR3 bases are TGTGCCAGCAGCTTGACCACCTTCGGGGGGCTCATGAACACTGAAGCTTTCTTT.